A selection of T cell receptor beta chains follows, all from one sample in a study of blood T cell repertoires in COVID-19. Generated by immunoSEQ multiplex PCR, the TCRdb table keeps only in-frame clones and is missing some. Among about 51,000 clones, around 86% were seen once, and the ten largest hold 13% to 15%. Source material: peripheral blood. These receptors were obtained from a human donor with acute or convalescent COVID-19. The donor label of this sample is uncertain. The CDR3 runs from the conserved cysteine through the conserved F or W. The D gene is left open where the match is weak. Some rows mark clone size as missing; the rest say once, few, many or name a class of expanded clone.

CDR3aa	CDR3nt	j_gene	d_gene	abundance	v_gene
CASRPPQGWNTGELFF	TGTGCCAGTAGACCCCCCCAGGGCTGGAACACCGGGGAGCTGTTTTTT	TRBJ2-2	-	-	TRBV19
CASSLRVENTEAFF	TGTGCCAGCAGCCTCAGGGTGGAGAACACTGAAGCTTTCTTT	TRBJ1-1	-	-	TRBV7-9
CASSLEVGRAIQYF	TGTGCCAGCAGCTTAGAAGTCGGCAGGGCTATTCAGTACTTC	TRBJ2-4	-	-	TRBV7-2
CASSLWGGNQPQHF	TGTGCCAGCAGTTTATGGGGGGGCAATCAGCCCCAGCATTTT	TRBJ1-5	-	-	TRBV27
CASSLDWSEAFF	TGCGCCAGCAGCCTGGACTGGTCTGAAGCTTTCTTT	TRBJ1-1	-	-	TRBV5-1
CASSRERNTEAFF	TGCGCCAGCAGTCGGGAGAGGAACACTGAAGCTTTCTTT	TRBJ1-1	-	-	TRBV10-1
CASSLDGTRDFTEAFF	TGTGCCAGCAGCTTGGACGGAACGAGGGATTTCACTGAAGCTTTCTTT	TRBJ1-1	-	-	TRBV5-6
CASSLAGSTDTQYF	TGTGCCAGCAGCTTAGCGGGCAGCACAGATACGCAGTATTTT	TRBJ2-3	-	-	TRBV7-9
CASCRPQGYWETQYF	TGTGCCAGCTGCCGACCCCAGGGGTATTGGGAGACCCAGTACTTC	TRBJ2-5	-	-	TRBV28
CASSPPRQIGYTF	TGTGCCAGCTCACCACCGAGACAGATTGGCTACACCTTC	TRBJ1-2	-	once	TRBV18
CASSRTGTVNTEAFF	TGTGCCAGCAGCCGTACCGGGACAGTGAACACTGAAGCTTTCTTT	TRBJ1-1	TRBD1	few	TRBV5-6
CASSYPEGGTEAFF	TGTGCCAGCAGTTACCCCGAGGGGGGGACTGAAGCTTTCTTT	TRBJ1-1	-	-	TRBV6-5
CASSRDSLYGYTF	TGTGCCAGCAGTCGGGACAGCTTATATGGCTACACCTTC	TRBJ1-2	TRBD1	-	TRBV11-2
CASSATTGEQYF	TGCGCCAGCAGTGCCACGACGGGGGAGCAGTACTTC	TRBJ2-7	-	-	TRBV10-1
CASSKQGNSYNSPLHF	TGTGCCAGCAGTAAACAGGGGAACTCCTATAATTCACCCCTCCACTTT	TRBJ1-6	TRBD1	-	TRBV7-9